This TCR beta chain was obtained from a study of early T cells in non-severe SARS-CoV-2 infection. General study points: The matching step, a VDJdb search, favored anti-spike CD8 responses and missed private and CD4 specificities.

V lost 6 bases to trimming and J lost 7 bases, with 23 bases between them. CDR3 length: 17 residues. Germline CDR1 is SGHNT and CDR2 is YYREEE (reference sequence). This clonotype showed up many times. No antigen is known for it. Unique molecular identifiers were added to individual cDNA molecules. TCRdb used MiXCR to reprocess the 5' RACE reads, holding one entry per CDR3 protein. The data contain under 70,000 distinct CDR3 sequences, roughly 12% of them singletons. The chain employs TRBV5-4 and TRBJ1-6; D is possibly TRBD1 (5 bases). The material sequenced was whole blood. This TCR came from an adult who was a healthcare worker with PCR-confirmed SARS-CoV-2 infection or an uninfected control (not recorded which). CDR3 DNA sequence: TGTGCCAGCATCCTTCCCATACCAAGGGGAGTGAATTCACCCCTCCACTTT. Its protein product is CASILPIPRGVNSPLHF. The full variable domain, completed using reference TRBV5-4 and TRBJ1-6, is ETGVTQSPTHLIKTRGQQVTLRCSSQSGHNTVSWYQQALGQGPQFIFQYYREEENGRGNFPPRFSGLQFPNYSSELNVNALELDDSALYLCASILPIPRGVNSPLHFGNGTRLTVT.